The 8 T cell receptor beta chains reported below all come from one sample, sequenced in a study of cytomegalovirus exposure and HLA in healthy donors. The PCR was carried out with 60 Vbeta primers and 13 Jbeta primers. Assay: immunoSEQ multiplex PCR; the TCRdb copy retains only in-frame clones and omits some. The sample lists 180,000 or so clones, roughly 74% occurring once. The specimen sequenced was PBMCs. The receptors originated from a woman between 40 and 55 years old in good health and CMV-seropositive.

V gene TRBV27 combines with J gene TRBJ1-2, with 9 bases identical to TRBD1. Germline CDR1 MNHEY, CDR2 SMNVEV (reference sequence). The ends lost 4 bases at V and 7 bases at J; junction bases unmatched: 7. The CDR3 has 14 amino acids. The CDR3 DNA sequence: TGTGCCAGCAGTTCTCCGGGACAGGGTTGTGGCTACACCTTC. Its protein product is CASSSPGQGCGYTF.

The chain links TRBV6-1 to TRBJ2-5; 11 bases are shared with TRBD1. The CDR3 is made up of 14 amino acids. Germline CDR1 MNHNS, CDR2 SASEGT. The J segment lost 5 bases and the V segment lost 6 bases, leaving 5 bases of the junction unmatched. CDR3: CASRRTGGIETQYF. The CDR3 DNA reads TGTGCCAGCAGACGGACAGGGGGCATTGAGACCCAGTACTTC.

The chain has TRBV18 and TRBJ1-4, with D possibly TRBD1 on 5 matching bases. CDR1 KGHSH and CDR2 LQKENI come from the germline V gene. The CDR3 is made up of 15 amino acids. Trimming cost V 2 bases and J 0 bases, with 7 bases left between them. CDR3 amino acids: CASSPEGATNEKLFF. In DNA, the CDR3 is TGTGCCAGCTCACCAGAAGGGGCAACTAATGAAAAACTGTTTTTT.

In this sample, this clone turned up once. V usage is TRBV28 and J usage is TRBJ2-7; 7 positions agree with TRBD2. Per germline, CDR1 MDHEN and CDR2 SYDVKM. The CDR3 is 16 amino acids. After removal of 5 bases from V and 4 bases from J, the junction contained 14 bases not matched to a gene. This CDR3 is CASSPSGRGGLYEQYF. The CDR3 nucleotides read TGTGCCAGCAGTCCCTCGGGACGCGGGGGTTTGTACGAGCAGTACTTC. The full variable domain, with the rest looked up from reference TRBV28 and TRBJ2-7, is DVKVTQSSRYLVKRTGEKVFLECVQDMDHENMFWYRQDPGLGLRLIYFSYDVKMKEKGDIPEGYSVSREKKERFSLILESASTNQTSMYLCASSPSGRGGLYEQYFGPGTRLTVT.

The rearrangement links TRBV7-9 to TRBJ1-6, with D possibly matching TRBD1 (6 bases). Germline CDR1 is SEHNR and CDR2 is FQNEAQ (reference sequence). The V end was cut by 4 bases, the J end by 6 bases, with 13 bases between. The CDR3 consists of 15 residues. CDR3 amino acids: CASSYGQRPNSPLHF. Here the CDR3 DNA reads TGTGCCAGCAGCTACGGACAGCGACCTAATTCACCCCTCCACTTT.

The rearrangement uses TRBV7-2 and TRBJ2-7; D remains ambiguous. This CDR3 comprises 16 residues. Germline V lookup: CDR1 SGHTA, CDR2 FQGNSA. With 6 bases removed from V and 4 bases from J, the gap between germline ends came to 22 bases. CDR3 sequence: CASRPTLQILPYEQYF. CDR3 DNA sequence: TGTGCCAGCAGGCCAACGTTACAGATACTCCCTTACGAGCAGTACTTC.

The gene calls are TRBV6-6 and TRBJ2-7; 14 bases are shared with TRBD2. V was pared by 2 bases and J by 2 bases, with 2 bases of the junction left unmatched. The germline gives CDR1 MNHNY, CDR2 SVGAGI (reference sequence). The CDR3 has 16 amino acids. CDR3: CASSYPTSGRAYEQYF. In nucleotides, the CDR3 is TGTGCCAGCAGTTACCCGACTAGCGGGAGGGCCTACGAGCAGTACTTC.

This chain links TRBV7-2 with TRBJ2-7; 8 bases are shared with TRBD2. The CDR3 is made up of 15 amino acids. CDR1 and CDR2 from the germline V gene are SGHTA and FQGNSA. V dropped 8 bases and J dropped 0; count of bases not matched to a gene: 9. As DNA, the CDR3 is TGTGCCAGCGGGTCCCGCGGGAGGTTCTCCTACGAGCAGTACTTC. Translated, it gives CASGSRGRFSYEQYF.